What follows are 25 T cell receptor beta chains derived from one specimen sequenced in a study of OX40 agonist ivuxolimab in advanced cancers. Method: immunoSEQ multiplex PCR; TCRdb's copy keeps in-frame clones and lacks some. The table records 70,000 to 90,000 clones, around 85% of them present only once. This specimen was CD4+ or CD8+ T cells sorted from blood, taken in a trial of the OX40 agonist ivuxolimab. These receptors were obtained from an adult with an advanced solid tumor such as melanoma, head and neck, liver or kidney cancer.

The chain employs TRBV18 and TRBJ2-7; 8 nucleotides match TRBD1. Germline lookup yields CDR1 KGHSH and CDR2 LQKENI. V dropped 3 bases and J dropped 4; count of bases not matched to a gene: 5. The CDR3 runs to 14 residues. CDR3 amino acids: CASSPSGGGYEQYF. The CDR3 region has the DNA TGTGCCAGCTCACCCTCAGGGGGCGGTTACGAGCAGTACTTC. The complete variable domain, with remaining parts taken from reference TRBV18 and TRBJ2-7, reads NAGVMQNPRHLVRRRGQEARLRCSPMKGHSHVYWYRQLPEEGLKFMVYLQKENIIDESGMPKERFSAEFPKEGPSILRIQQVVRGDSAAYFCASSPSGGGYEQYFGPGTRLTVT.

The J gene is TRBJ2-3, the V gene TRBV6-4; the match to TRBD1 covers 8 bases. This CDR3 has 15 amino acids. CDR1 is MRHNA, CDR2 SNTAGT, per germline. J was trimmed by 4 bases and V by 6 bases; bases with no gene match: 9. CDR3 amino acids: CASSEAGGSSDTQYF. CDR3 in DNA: TGTGCCAGCAGCGAAGCAGGGGGCAGTTCAGATACGCAGTATTTT.

The rearrangement uses TRBV19 and TRBJ2-1; D unresolved. The germline V gene has CDR1 LNHDA and CDR2 SQIVND (reference sequence). There are 13 residues in the CDR3. Trimming removed 5 bases at V and 4 bases at J, with 9 bases between. The CDR3 region is CASSPAAYNEQFF. Written as DNA, the CDR3 is TGTGCCAGTAGTCCGGCTGCTTACAATGAGCAGTTCTTC.

This rearrangement joins TRBV18 to TRBJ1-4; weak D call: TRBD1 (6 bases). Deletions cut 3 bases from V and 5 bases from J, with 19 bases between. CDR3 length equals 17 residues. CDR1 is KGHSH, CDR2 LQKENI, per germline. Here the CDR3 reads CASSPAVSSGQNEKLFF. The CDR3 nucleotides read TGTGCCAGCTCACCCGCCGTCTCGTCCGGACAGAATGAAAAACTGTTTTTT. Full variable domain (outside the CDR3, taken from reference TRBV18 and TRBJ1-4): NAGVMQNPRHLVRRRGQEARLRCSPMKGHSHVYWYRQLPEEGLKFMVYLQKENIIDESGMPKERFSAEFPKEGPSILRIQQVVRGDSAAYFCASSPAVSSGQNEKLFFGSGTQLSVL.

The sample holds a few counts of this clone. The chain is built from TRBV13 and TRBJ1-1; 10 bases are a match to TRBD1. The germline gives CDR1 PRHDT, CDR2 FYEKMQ (reference sequence). Germline trimming cut 4 bases from V and 4 bases from J; bases unmatched to any gene: 12. The CDR3 spans 17 residues. The chain's CDR3 is CASSSSRDRGLVTEAFF. The CDR3 DNA is TGTGCCAGCAGCTCTAGCCGGGACAGGGGTTTGGTCACTGAAGCTTTCTTT. Full variable domain (outside the CDR3, taken from reference TRBV13 and TRBJ1-1): AAGVIQSPRHLIKEKRETATLKCYPIPRHDTVYWYQQGPGQDPQFLISFYEKMQSDKGSIPDRFSAQQFSDYHSELNMSSLELGDSALYFCASSSSRDRGLVTEAFFGQGTRLTVV.

This chain uses TRBV18 with TRBJ2-7; tentatively, D is TRBD1 (5 bases). The CDR3 is 14 amino acids. V was cut by 2 bases and J by 0 bases, with 8 bases left in between. Germline assignment: CDR1 KGHSH and CDR2 LQKENI. The CDR3 reads CASSPGASSYEQYF. CDR3 DNA sequence: TGTGCCAGCTCACCAGGGGCAAGCTCCTACGAGCAGTACTTC.

The chain employs TRBV11-2 and TRBJ1-4; D possibly corresponds to TRBD1 (5 bases). The CDR3 extends over 15 amino acids. Germline V CDR1 and CDR2: SGHAT, FQNNGV. V was pared by 5 bases and J by 6 bases, with 16 bases between. The CDR3 nucleotides read TGTGCCAGCAGCAACCCACAGGTCTCCCATGAAAAACTGTTTTTT. It codes for CASSNPQVSHEKLFF.

The chain couples TRBV29-1 to TRBJ2-7; D perhaps matches TRBD1 (5 bases). V lost 1 base to trimming and J lost 2 bases, with 15 bases between them. The CDR3 sequence is 15 residues long. Germline lookup yields CDR1 SQVTM and CDR2 ANQGSEA. The CDR3 DNA reads as TGCAGCGTTGAAGTGCAGGGCAGTAAAACCTACGAGCAGTACTTC. Translating gives CSVEVQGSKTYEQYF.

The chain has TRBV19 and TRBJ1-2, with TRBD1 matching 7 bases. The germline V gene encodes CDR1 LNHDA and CDR2 SQIVND (reference sequence). The CDR3 totals 15 residues. With V trimmed by 3 bases and J by 5 bases, 9 bases remained unmatched. This CDR3 is CASSMTGIVMYGYTF. CDR3 DNA sequence: TGTGCCAGTAGTATGACAGGGATAGTAATGTATGGCTACACCTTC.

The sample holds a few counts of this clone. The chain couples TRBV14 to TRBJ2-3, with TRBD2 matching over 7 bases. CDR3 length equals 15 residues. Germline V gives CDR1 SGHDN, CDR2 FVKESK. V shed 1 base, J shed 1 base, and the junction held 2 bases outside the gene matches. CDR3 loop: CASSQVSGGTDTQYF. Here the CDR3 DNA reads TGTGCCAGCAGCCAAGTCAGCGGGGGCACAGATACGCAGTATTTT.

This CDR3 reads CAISQKFQGGPLGANVLTF. In nucleotides, the CDR3 is TGTGCCATCAGTCAAAAATTTCAGGGGGGCCCTCTTGGGGCCAACGTCCTGACTTTC. This chain uses TRBV10-3 with TRBJ2-6; TRBD1 might be the D (7 bases). Germline CDR1 reads ENHRY; CDR2 reads SYGVKD. V lost 5 bases and J lost 3, with 23 bases in between. CDR3 size: 19 residues.

The rearrangement links TRBV6-5 to TRBJ2-7; perhaps TRBD2 as D (6 bases). Per germline, CDR1 MNHEY and CDR2 SVGAGI. With 5 bases removed from V and 3 bases from J, the gap between germline ends came to 11 bases. The CDR3 is 13 residues long. CDR3 in amino acids: CASSGPGDYEQYF. The CDR3 DNA reads TGTGCCAGCAGTGGGCCGGGGGACTACGAGCAGTACTTC.

J is TRBJ2-2 and V is TRBV2; 10 bases map to TRBD1. Germline V gene data show CDR1 as SNHLY and CDR2 as FYNNEI. V lost 7 bases and J lost 6; bases outside the gene matches: 2. The CDR3 consists of 13 residues. The CDR3 sequence is CASTGQGAGELFF. The CDR3 nucleotides read TGTGCCAGCACCGGACAGGGGGCCGGGGAGCTGTTTTTT.

The gene calls are TRBV7-9 and TRBJ1-3; D gene uncertain. Germline V gene sequence: CDR1 SEHNR, CDR2 FQNEAQ (reference sequence). CDR3 length: 13 amino acids. V shed 3 bases and J shed 3 bases, with 6 bases lying between them. The CDR3, as DNA: TGTGCCAGCAGCTTCCCAGGTGGAAACACCATATATTTT. It translates to CASSFPGGNTIYF. Variable domain in full (rest from reference TRBV7-9 and TRBJ1-3): DTGVSQNPRHKITKRGQNVTFRCDPISEHNRLYWYRQTLGQGPEFLTYFQNEAQLEKSRLLSDRFSAERPKGSFSTLEIQRTEQGDSAMYLCASSFPGGNTIYFGEGSWLTVV.

This clone was picked up a small number of times. The genes are TRBV6-5 and TRBJ1-2; the D is unclear. Trimming left V 11 bases short and J 3 bases short, with 7 bases between. This CDR3 is built from 10 residues. Germline values: CDR1 MNHEY, CDR2 SVGAGI. The CDR3 nucleotides are TGTGCCGTGGGAGACTATGGCTACACCTTC. It specifies CAVGDYGYTF.

Remarks on this clone: Distinct nucleotide sequences in the sample also encode this CDR3. The chain uses TRBV5-1 and TRBJ2-3; 7 bases agree with TRBD1. Germline-derived CDR1 and CDR2 are SGHRS and YFSETQ. The CDR3 contains 14 residues. V shed 4 bases, J shed 1 base, and the junction held 3 bases outside the gene matches. CDR3 nucleotide sequence: TGCGCCAGCAGCCCCGGACAGGGCACAGATACGCAGTATTTT. Protein product: CASSPGQGTDTQYF. Complete variable domain (other parts from reference TRBV5-1 and TRBJ2-3): KAGVTQTPRYLIKTRGQQVTLSCSPISGHRSVSWYQQTPGQGLQFLFEYFSETQRNKGNFPGRFSGRQFSNSRSEMNVSTLELGDSALYLCASSPGQGTDTQYFGPGTRLTVL.

V and J are TRBV4-3 and TRBJ2-1; D may be TRBD2 (6 bases). V was clipped by 1 base and J by 5 bases, with 18 bases between them. CDR1 and CDR2 (germline): LGHNA, YSLEER. CDR3 size: 17 residues. The CDR3 reads CASSQVPGTRENNEQFF. DNA of the CDR3: TGCGCCAGCAGCCAAGTTCCAGGGACTCGCGAAAACAATGAGCAGTTCTTC.

The gene calls are TRBV19 and TRBJ1-1, with 8 bases aligning to TRBD1. Germline V gene data show CDR1 as LNHDA and CDR2 as SQIVND (reference sequence). Losses at the gene ends were 8 bases for V and 7 bases for J; bases not matched to a gene: 12. The CDR3 runs to 14 residues. The chain's CDR3 is CASSDPGGLLEAFF. CDR3 nucleotide sequence: TGTGCCAGTTCGGACCCAGGGGGCTTACTTGAAGCTTTCTTT.

The V and J genes are TRBV9 and TRBJ1-5; unclear D gene. The CDR3 runs 14 residues. Germline loops: CDR1 SGDLS, CDR2 YYNGEE. V was clipped by 2 bases and J by 3 bases, with 9 bases between them. The CDR3 nucleotides read TGTGCCAGCAGCGTGGCCGGGGACAATCAGCCCCAGCATTTT. Translated: CASSVAGDNQPQHF.

This clone was detected once. The chain couples TRBV27 to TRBJ1-1; D may be TRBD1 (5 bases). From germline, CDR1 is MNHEY and CDR2 SMNVEV (reference sequence). The CDR3 length is 12 residues. V lost 4 bases and J lost 4, with 7 bases in between. DNA of the CDR3: TGTGCCAGCAGTTGGGGGGGCACTGAAGCTTTCTTT. Residues: CASSWGGTEAFF.

The chain carries TRBV19 and TRBJ2-7; D is undetermined. The CDR3 spans 16 residues. Looked up from germline, CDR1 is LNHDA and CDR2 is SQIVND (reference sequence). Trimming cost V 1 base and J 5 bases, with 18 bases left between them. CDR3 residues: CASSIGKRWDYNEQYF. CDR3 DNA: TGTGCCAGTAGTATAGGGAAGAGATGGGATTACAACGAGCAGTACTTC.

Remarks on this clone: Mismatch with germline at one junction end may stem from a read error. The chain uses TRBV7-7 and TRBJ2-5; D might be TRBD1 (6 bases). Per germline, CDR1 SSHAT and CDR2 FNYEAQ (reference sequence). This CDR3 is built from 16 residues. The CDR3 sequence is CASSPAGGQPQETQYF. The CDR3 bases are TGTGCTAGCAGCCCTGCCGGTGGACAGCCACAAGAGACCCAGTACTTC.

This chain uses TRBV6-5 with TRBJ1-2, with 7 bases that match TRBD1. CDR1 MNHEY and CDR2 SVGAGI come from the germline V gene. Trimming removed 6 bases from V and 4 bases from J; junction bases left unmatched: 5. This CDR3 is built from 13 residues. The CDR3 protein is CASSRTGSYGYTF. The CDR3 DNA reads TGTGCCAGCAGCCGGACAGGTTCCTATGGCTACACCTTC.

The V gene is TRBV7-9, the J gene TRBJ1-2; TRBD1 agrees at 9 bases. The V and J ends lost 3 bases and 6 bases, in that order; junction bases with no gene match: 5. The CDR3 sequence is 14 residues long. Germline values: CDR1 SEHNR, CDR2 FQNEAQ (reference sequence). CDR3 nucleotide sequence: TGTGCCAGCAGCTTTGCTGGACAGGGGAATGGCTACACCTTC. Translating gives CASSFAGQGNGYTF.

The J gene is TRBJ2-1, the V gene TRBV9; 7 bases fit TRBD2. In germline, CDR1 is SGDLS, CDR2 YYNGEE. The V segment lost 0 bases and the J segment 6 bases; nucleotides outside the gene matches: 6. The CDR3 has 15 amino acids. Here the CDR3 DNA reads TGTGCCAGCAGCGTAGTGGATTTAGCGGGCAATGAGCAGTTCTTC. This translates into CASSVVDLAGNEQFF.